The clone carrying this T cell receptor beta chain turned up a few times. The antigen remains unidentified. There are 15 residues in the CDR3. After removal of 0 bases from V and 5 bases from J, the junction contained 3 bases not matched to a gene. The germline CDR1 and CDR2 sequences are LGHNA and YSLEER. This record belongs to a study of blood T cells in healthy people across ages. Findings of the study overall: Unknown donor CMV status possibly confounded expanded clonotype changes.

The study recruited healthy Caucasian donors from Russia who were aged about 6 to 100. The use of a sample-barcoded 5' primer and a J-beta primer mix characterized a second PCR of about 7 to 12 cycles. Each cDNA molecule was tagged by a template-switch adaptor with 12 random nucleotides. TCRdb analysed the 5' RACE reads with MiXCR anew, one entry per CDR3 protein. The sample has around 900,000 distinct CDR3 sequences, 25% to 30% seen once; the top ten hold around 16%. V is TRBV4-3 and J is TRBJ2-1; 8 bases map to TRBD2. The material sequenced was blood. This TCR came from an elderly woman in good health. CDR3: CASSQDWTSNNEQFF. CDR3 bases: TGCGCCAGCAGCCAAGATTGGACTAGCAACAATGAGCAGTTCTTC.